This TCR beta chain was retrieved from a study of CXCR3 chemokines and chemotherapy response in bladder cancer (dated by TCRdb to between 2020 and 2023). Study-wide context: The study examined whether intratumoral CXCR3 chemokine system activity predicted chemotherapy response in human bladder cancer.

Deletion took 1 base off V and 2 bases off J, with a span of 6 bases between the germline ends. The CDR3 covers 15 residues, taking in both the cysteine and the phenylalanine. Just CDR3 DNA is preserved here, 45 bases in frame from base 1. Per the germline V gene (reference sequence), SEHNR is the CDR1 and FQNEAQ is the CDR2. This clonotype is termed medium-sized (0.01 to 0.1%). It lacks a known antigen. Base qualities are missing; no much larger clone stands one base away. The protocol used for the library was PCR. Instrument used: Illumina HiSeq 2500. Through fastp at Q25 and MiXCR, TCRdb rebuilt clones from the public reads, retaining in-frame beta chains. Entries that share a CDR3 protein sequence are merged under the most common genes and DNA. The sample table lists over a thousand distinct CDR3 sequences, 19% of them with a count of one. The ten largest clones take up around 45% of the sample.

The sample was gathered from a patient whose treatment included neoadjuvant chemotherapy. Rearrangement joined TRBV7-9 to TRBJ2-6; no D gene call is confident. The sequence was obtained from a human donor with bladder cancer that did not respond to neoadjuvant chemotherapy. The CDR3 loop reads CASSLGVPGANVLTF. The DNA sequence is TGTGCCAGCAGCTTAGGGGTCCCTGGGGCCAACGTCCTGACTTTC.